This T cell receptor (beta chain) was identified in a study of blood T cells in healthy people across ages. Background on the study: In model experiments, template switching was able to capture about one barcoded beta molecule for every two T cells that were present.

Study observations and caveats: The recorded TCR beta diversity per million T cells decreased in a roughly linear manner with age.

Germline loops: CDR1 KGHSH, CDR2 LQKENI. V dropped 3 bases and J dropped 11; count of bases not matched to a gene: 23. The CDR3 has 18 amino acids. PCR was performed a second time for about 6 to 12 cycles using a sample-barcoded 5' primer and a J-beta primer mix. A template-switch adaptor that had 12 random nucleotides put a tag on each cDNA molecule. One entry per CDR3 protein, called by TCRdb with MiXCR from the 5' RACE reads. The sample lists some 880,000 distinct CDR3 sequences; about 37% were seen once. Isolation of PBMCs gave at least 6.5 million cells per sample. Remarks on this clonotype: What it recognizes is unknown. A read error may explain this, as a much larger clone is one base away.

This receptor was obtained from a man between 18 and 29 years old in good health. Material: blood. The chain has TRBV18 and TRBJ2-5; 8 bases match TRBD2. In DNA form, the CDR3 reads TGTGCCAGCTCACCCATAGAAAGGACTAGCCTCCTTGTCAATGAGCAGTACTTC. Translation: CASSPIERTSLLVNEQYF. Together with reference TRBV18 and TRBJ2-5, the CDR3 gives the full variable domain: NAGVMQNPRHLVRRRGQEARLRCSPMKGHSHVYWYRQLPEEGLKFMVYLQKENIIDESGMPKERFSAEFPKEGPSILRIQQVVRGDSAAYFCASSPIERTSLLVNEQYFGPGTRLLVL.